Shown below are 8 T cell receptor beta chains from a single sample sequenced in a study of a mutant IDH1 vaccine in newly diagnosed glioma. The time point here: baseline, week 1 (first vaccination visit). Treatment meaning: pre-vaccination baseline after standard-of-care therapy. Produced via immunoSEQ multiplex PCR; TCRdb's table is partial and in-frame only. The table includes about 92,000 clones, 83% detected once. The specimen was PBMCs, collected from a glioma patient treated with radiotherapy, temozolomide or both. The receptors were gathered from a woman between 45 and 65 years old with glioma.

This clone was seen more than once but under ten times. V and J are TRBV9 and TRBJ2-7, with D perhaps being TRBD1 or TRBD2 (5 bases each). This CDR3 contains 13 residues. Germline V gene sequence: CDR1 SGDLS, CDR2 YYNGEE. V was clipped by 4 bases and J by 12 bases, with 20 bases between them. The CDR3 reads CASSLNIGTVAYF. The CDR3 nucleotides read TGTGCCAGCAGCCTAAACATAGGGACCGTCGCGTACTTC.

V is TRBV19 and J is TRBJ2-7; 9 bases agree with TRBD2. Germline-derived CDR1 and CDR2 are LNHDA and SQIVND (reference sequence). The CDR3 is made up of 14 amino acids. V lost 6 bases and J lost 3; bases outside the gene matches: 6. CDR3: CASSSSGGYYEQYF. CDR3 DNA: TGTGCCAGTAGCTCGAGCGGGGGGTACTACGAGCAGTACTTC.

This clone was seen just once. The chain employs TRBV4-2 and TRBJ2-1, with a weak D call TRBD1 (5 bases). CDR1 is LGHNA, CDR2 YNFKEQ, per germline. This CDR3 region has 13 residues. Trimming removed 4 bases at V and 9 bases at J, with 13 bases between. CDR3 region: CASSPGIGIEQFF. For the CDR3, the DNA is TGTGCCAGCAGCCCAGGGATAGGGATTGAGCAGTTCTTC.

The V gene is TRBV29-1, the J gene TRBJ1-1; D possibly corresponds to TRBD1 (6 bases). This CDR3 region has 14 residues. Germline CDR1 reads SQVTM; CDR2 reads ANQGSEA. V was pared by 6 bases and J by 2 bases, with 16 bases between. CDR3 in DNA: TGCAGCGTCAAAGTAACAGGGCGCAACACTGAAGCTTTCTTT. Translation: CSVKVTGRNTEAFF.

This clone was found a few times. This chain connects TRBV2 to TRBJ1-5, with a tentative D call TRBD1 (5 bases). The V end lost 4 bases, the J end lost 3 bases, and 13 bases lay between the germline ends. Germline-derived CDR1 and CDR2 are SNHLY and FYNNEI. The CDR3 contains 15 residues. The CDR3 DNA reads TGTGCCAGCAGTGCGGGACTCCGAGACAATCAGCCCCAGCATTTT. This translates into CASSAGLRDNQPQHF.

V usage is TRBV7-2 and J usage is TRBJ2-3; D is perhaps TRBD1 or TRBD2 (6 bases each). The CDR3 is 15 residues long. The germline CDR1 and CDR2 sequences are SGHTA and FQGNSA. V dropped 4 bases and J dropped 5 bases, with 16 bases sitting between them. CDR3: CASSYVGGRGDTQYF. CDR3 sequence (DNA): TGTGCCAGCAGCTATGTAGGGGGGCGGGGAGATACGCAGTATTTT.

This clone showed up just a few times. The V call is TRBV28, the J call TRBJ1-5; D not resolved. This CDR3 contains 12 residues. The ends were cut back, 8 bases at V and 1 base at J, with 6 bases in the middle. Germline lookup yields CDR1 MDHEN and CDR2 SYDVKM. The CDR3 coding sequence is TGTGCCAGCGGCCCCAGCAATCAGCCCCAGCATTTT. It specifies CASGPSNQPQHF. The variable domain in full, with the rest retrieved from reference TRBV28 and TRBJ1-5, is DVKVTQSSRYLVKRTGEKVFLECVQDMDHENMFWYRQDPGLGLRLIYFSYDVKMKEKGDIPEGYSVSREKKERFSLILESASTNQTSMYLCASGPSNQPQHFGDGTRLSIL.

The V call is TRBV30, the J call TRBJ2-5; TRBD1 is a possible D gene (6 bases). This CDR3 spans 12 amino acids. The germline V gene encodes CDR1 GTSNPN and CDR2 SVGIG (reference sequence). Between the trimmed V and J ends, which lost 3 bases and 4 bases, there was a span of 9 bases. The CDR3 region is CAWRDSGETQYF. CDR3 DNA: TGTGCCTGGAGGGACAGCGGAGAGACCCAGTACTTC.